A selection of T cell receptor beta chains follows, all from one sample in a study of cytomegalovirus exposure and HLA in healthy donors. Sequencing used immunoSEQ multiplex PCR; TCRdb keeps in-frame clones, though not all of them. The profile shows about 150,000 clones, 70% to 90% of them singletons. The sequenced sample was PBMCs. The receptors derive from a human donor in good health. Each CDR3 is given with its conserved first and last residue. A D gene is named only where the DNA matches it firmly. Some rows mark clone size as missing; the rest say once, few, many or name a class of expanded clone.

DNA	CDR3	D	J	V	size
TGTGCCAGCAGTGAATACAGGGGGAGCAATCAGCCCCAGCATTTT	CASSEYRGSNQPQHF	TRBD1	TRBJ1-5	TRBV2	.
TGTGCCAGTAGTCCCGGGAACACTGAAGCTTTCTTT	CASSPGNTEAFF	.	TRBJ1-1	TRBV19	.
TGTGCCAGCAGCTTCGACAGGGGCTCGGCGGACACTGAAGCTTTCTTT	CASSFDRGSADTEAFF	TRBD1	TRBJ1-1	TRBV5-4	.
TGTGCCAGCAGCTTGAATCCTAGTATCGAGCAGTACTTC	CASSLNPSIEQYF	.	TRBJ2-7	TRBV5-6	.
TGTGCCAGCAGCTTCCTCGGGAGCACCCCAGATGTGTGTTTC	CASSFLGSTPDVCF	.	TRBJ1-2	TRBV7-9	few
TGTGCCAGCAGTGAAGCGCGGGGTAAGACCGGGAATAACTATGGCTACACCTTC	CASSEARGKTGNNYGYTF	.	TRBJ1-2	TRBV6-1	.
TGTGCCAGCAGTTCGGGACAGGGGGGACAGCCCCAGCATTTT	CASSSGQGGQPQHF	TRBD1	TRBJ1-5	TRBV27	.
TGTGCCTGGAGGACAGAGACAGTGTACACTGAAGCTTTCTTT	CAWRTETVYTEAFF	.	TRBJ1-1	TRBV30	.
TGTGCCAGCAGCTTGGCGTGGGCCCCAGGTTCCTACGAGCAGTACTTC	CASSLAWAPGSYEQYF	.	TRBJ2-7	TRBV5-5	.
TGCGCCAGCAGCCAAGGGACAGGGGATAATTCACCCCTCCACTTT	CASSQGTGDNSPLHF	TRBD1	TRBJ1-6	TRBV4-3	.
TGTGCCAGCAGCTTTCAGGGGGCGCTGGGAGAGACCCAGTACTTC	CASSFQGALGETQYF	TRBD1	TRBJ2-5	TRBV11-2	.
TGTGCCAGCTTCCCCAGAGTAGGGGGAGACTATGGCTACACCTTC	CASFPRVGGDYGYTF	.	TRBJ1-2	TRBV2	.
TGTGCCAGCAGCTCGGGACTAGCGGTTCCCTCCTACGAGCAGTACTTC	CASSSGLAVPSYEQYF	TRBD2	TRBJ2-7	TRBV7-8	once
TGTGCCAGCAGTTCCCCCTCTAGCGGGAGAGCTGAGCAGTTCTTC	CASSSPSSGRAEQFF	TRBD2	TRBJ2-1	TRBV27	.
TGCGCCAGCAGTTATACAGGGAAGCAAGAGACCCAGTACTTC	CASSYTGKQETQYF	.	TRBJ2-5	TRBV4-1	.
TGCAGCGTTGAAGAGGGGCCGAACTATGGCTACACCTTC	CSVEEGPNYGYTF	.	TRBJ1-2	TRBV29-1	few
TGTGCCAGCTCAGGAGGGGGCAATCAGCCCCAGCATTTT	CASSGGGNQPQHF	.	TRBJ1-5	TRBV18	few
TGCGCCAGCAGGTATGACTTCGCCCCCTACGAGCAGTACTTC	CASRYDFAPYEQYF	.	TRBJ2-7	TRBV5-1	.
TGCGCCAGCAGCCAAGACGGGGTCCCCTCCTACAATGAGCAGTTCTTC	CASSQDGVPSYNEQFF	.	TRBJ2-1	TRBV4-1	.
TGTGCCAGCAGCTTAGGGACTAGCAGATACAATGAGCAGTTCTTC	CASSLGTSRYNEQFF	TRBD2	TRBJ2-1	TRBV7-8	.
TGTGCCAGCAGTTTGTATGGCCAGATTCAGTACTTC	CASSLYGQIQYF	.	TRBJ2-4	TRBV28	.
TGTGCCAGCAGCTTAGAATATCTAATAGGGAGGGGCTACGAGCAGTACTTC	CASSLEYLIGRGYEQYF	TRBD2	TRBJ2-7	TRBV11-2	.
TGCAGCGTTGTGGTGCCTAGCGGGGTGAATGAGCAGTTCTTC	CSVVVPSGVNEQFF	TRBD2	TRBJ2-1	TRBV29-1	once
TGTGCCAGCACCCCAAAGGGGTTGAACACTGAAGCTTTCTTT	CASTPKGLNTEAFF	.	TRBJ1-1	TRBV11-1	.
TGCGCCAGCAGAAACGGGACTAGCGGGGGGTACACCGGGGAGCTGTTTTTT	CASRNGTSGGYTGELFF	TRBD2	TRBJ2-2	TRBV5-1	once
TGTGCCAGCCGTGGGGGGACTAACTCTGGAAACACCATATATTTT	CASRGGTNSGNTIYF	.	TRBJ1-3	TRBV28	.
TGTGCCAGCAGCGTGTTTGGGGAGGGTGCCACCTGGGGCTACACCTTC	CASSVFGEGATWGYTF	.	TRBJ1-2	TRBV7-8	.
TGTGCCAGCTTCAAGCTGGGAGGCAAAAACATTCAGTACTTC	CASFKLGGKNIQYF	.	TRBJ2-4	TRBV2	.